These 10 T cell receptor beta chains share one sample of origin, sequenced in a study of shared clonotypes between healthy human individuals. Method: immunoSEQ multiplex PCR; TCRdb's copy keeps in-frame clones and lacks some. This table has more than 2 million clones, 93% appearing once. The naive CD8 population came from CD45RO-negative cells selected for CCR7, without terminally differentiated effector memory CD45RA+ cells. The sequenced sample consisted of naive CD8+ T cells from PBMCs. All receptors derive from a man aged 18 to 30 in good health. Some clones in this sample may be carry-over from other donors' samples.

This clone was detected a few times. The chain uses TRBV5-1 and TRBJ1-1; the match to TRBD1 covers 8 bases. This CDR3 has 14 amino acids. The V gene end was trimmed by 4 bases and the J gene end by 3 bases; junction bases not matched to a gene: 5. Germline V gene data show CDR1 as SGHRS and CDR2 as YFSETQ. The CDR3 DNA is TGCGCCAGCAGCCTCAGACAGGGGTACACTGAAGCTTTCTTT. Its protein product is CASSLRQGYTEAFF.

In regard to this clone: Other DNA variants within this sample encode the same CDR3. The genes are TRBV28 and TRBJ2-3; D is unresolved. The germline gives CDR1 MDHEN, CDR2 SYDVKM. V was clipped by 6 bases and J by 1 base, with 11 bases between them. This CDR3 comprises 14 residues. CDR3 sequence reads: CASSPGQGTDTQYF. Here the CDR3 DNA reads TGTGCCAGCAGCCCCGGGCAAGGCACAGATACGCAGTATTTT.

About this clone: In the same sample, other DNA sequences code for this CDR3. This rearrangement joins TRBV27 to TRBJ2-1; D remains ambiguous. Trimming pared 3 bases from V and 0 bases from J, leaving 9 bases between. Germline V CDR1 and CDR2: MNHEY, SMNVEV (reference sequence). This CDR3 has 15 amino acids. The CDR3 DNA is TGTGCCAGCAGTTTGCTACCTAGCTCCTACAATGAGCAGTTCTTC. It specifies CASSLLPSSYNEQFF.

This chain's CDR3 is CASSPRLAEETQYF. DNA for the CDR3: TGTGCCAGTAGTCCCCGCCTAGCGGAAGAGACCCAGTACTTC. The genes are TRBV19 and TRBJ2-5, with 7 bases aligning to TRBD2. After removal of 5 bases from V and 3 bases from J, the junction contained 6 bases not matched to a gene. The CDR3 extends over 14 amino acids. Germline CDR1 and CDR2: LNHDA and SQIVND (reference sequence).

The chain uses TRBV13 and TRBJ2-7, with 9 positions matching TRBD2. V gave up 5 bases and J gave up 6 bases; unmatched junction bases: 14. Per germline, CDR1 PRHDT and CDR2 FYEKMQ (reference sequence). This CDR3 is 16 amino acids long. CDR3 sequence reads: CASSPSRSGSFSEQYF. The CDR3, as DNA: TGTGCCAGCAGCCCGAGTCGTAGCGGGAGTTTCTCCGAGCAGTACTTC.

This chain connects TRBV5-4 to TRBJ2-4; D is undetermined. Germline CDR1 is SGHNT and CDR2 is YYREEE (reference sequence). The CDR3 has 15 amino acids. V was shortened by 2 bases and J by 0 bases, with 9 bases between the two germline ends. DNA for the CDR3: TGTGCCAGCAGCTTTAATCCCCCAGCCAAAAACATTCAGTACTTC. It yields the protein CASSFNPPAKNIQYF.

J is TRBJ2-7 and V is TRBV9; TRBD1 matches at 10 bases. Trimming took 1 base from V and 6 from J; bases not matched to a gene: 7. There are 15 residues in the CDR3. CDR1 SGDLS and CDR2 YYNGEE come from the germline V gene. CDR3 protein: CASSVSTGGVSEQYF. DNA for the CDR3: TGTGCCAGCAGCGTATCGACAGGGGGCGTCTCCGAGCAGTACTTC.

CDR3 bases: TGTGCCAGCAGCGCCGGGACCCGAGACAATCAGCCCCAGCATTTT. Protein sequence: CASSAGTRDNQPQHF. The rearrangement links TRBV28 to TRBJ1-5; the D gene is possibly TRBD1 (5 bases). Between the trimmed V and J ends, which lost 6 bases and 3 bases, there was a span of 15 bases. The CDR3 runs 15 residues. From germline, CDR1 is MDHEN and CDR2 SYDVKM.

The chain employs TRBV6-1 and TRBJ2-7, with D possibly TRBD2 on 5 matching bases. V was pared by 2 bases and J by 2 bases, with 13 bases between. Germline V lookup: CDR1 MNHNS, CDR2 SASEGT. The CDR3 spans 15 residues. CDR3 sequence (DNA): TGTGCCAGCAGTGAAATCGTTCCCGGGGCCTACGAGCAGTACTTC. It yields the protein CASSEIVPGAYEQYF.

For this clone: This sample also contains other DNA sequences that code for the same CDR3. The chain uses TRBV18 and TRBJ2-7; no clear D gene. The germline gives CDR1 KGHSH, CDR2 LQKENI. Trimming took 3 bases from V and 2 from J, leaving 8 bases between them. The CDR3 sequence is 13 residues long. The CDR3 protein is CASSPAETYEQYF. The CDR3 DNA reads TGTGCCAGCTCACCGGCCGAGACCTACGAGCAGTACTTC.